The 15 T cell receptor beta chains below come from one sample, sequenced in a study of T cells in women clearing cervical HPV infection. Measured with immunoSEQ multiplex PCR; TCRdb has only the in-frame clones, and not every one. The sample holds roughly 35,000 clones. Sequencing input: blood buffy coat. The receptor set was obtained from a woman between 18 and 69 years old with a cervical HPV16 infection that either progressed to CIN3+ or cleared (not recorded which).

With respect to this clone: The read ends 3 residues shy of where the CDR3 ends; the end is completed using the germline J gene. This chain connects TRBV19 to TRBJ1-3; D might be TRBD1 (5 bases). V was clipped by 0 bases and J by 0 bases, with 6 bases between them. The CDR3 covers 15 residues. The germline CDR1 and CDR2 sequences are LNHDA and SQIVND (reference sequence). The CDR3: CASSIDRASGNTIYF. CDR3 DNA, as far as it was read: TGTGCCAGTAGTATAGACAGGGCCTCTGGAAACACC.

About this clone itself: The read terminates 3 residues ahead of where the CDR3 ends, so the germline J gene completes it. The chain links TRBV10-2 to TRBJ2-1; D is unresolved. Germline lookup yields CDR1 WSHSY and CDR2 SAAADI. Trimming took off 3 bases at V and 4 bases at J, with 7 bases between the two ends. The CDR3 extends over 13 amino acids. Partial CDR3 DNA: TGCGCCAGCAGTGACCCCAGGTACAATGAG. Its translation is CASSDPRYNE. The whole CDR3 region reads CASSDPRYNEQFF.

CDR3 sequence reads: CASSPQGDTGNTIYF. The covered CDR3 bases are TGTGCCAGCAGCCCCCAGGGGGATACTGGAAACACC. This chain links TRBV3-1 (or the pseudogene TRBV3-2) with TRBJ1-3; 7 bases agree with TRBD1. The sequence runs out 3 residues before the end of the CDR3; the remainder is reconstructed from the germline J gene. The germline V gene encodes CDR1 LGHDT and CDR2 YNNKEL (reference sequence). With V trimmed by 4 bases and J by 2 bases, 5 bases remained unmatched. This CDR3 spans 15 amino acids.

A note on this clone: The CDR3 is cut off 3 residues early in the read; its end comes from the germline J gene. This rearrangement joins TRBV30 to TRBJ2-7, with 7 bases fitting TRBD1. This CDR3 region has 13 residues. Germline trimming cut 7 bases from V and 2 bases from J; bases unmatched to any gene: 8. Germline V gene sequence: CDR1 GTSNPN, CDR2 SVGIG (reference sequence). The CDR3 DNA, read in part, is TGTGCCTTAAGAAGACAGGGTCCCTACGAG. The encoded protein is CALRRQGPYE. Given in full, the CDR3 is CALRRQGPYEQYF. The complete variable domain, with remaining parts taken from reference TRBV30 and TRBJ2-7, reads SQTIHQWPATLVQPVGSPLSLECTVEGTSNPNLYWYRQAAGRGLQLLFYSVGIGQISSEVPQNLSASRPQDRQFILSSKKLLLSDSGFYLCALRRQGPYEQYFGPGTRLTVT.

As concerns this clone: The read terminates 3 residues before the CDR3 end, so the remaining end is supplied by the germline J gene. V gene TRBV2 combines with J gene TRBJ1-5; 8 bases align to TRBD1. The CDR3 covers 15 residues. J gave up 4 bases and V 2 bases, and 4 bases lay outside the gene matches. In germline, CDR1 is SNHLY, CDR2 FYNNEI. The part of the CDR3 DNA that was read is TGTGCCAGCAGTGAAAGTGGGACAGGAAATCAGCCC. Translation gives CASSESGTGNQP. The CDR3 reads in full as CASSESGTGNQPQHF.

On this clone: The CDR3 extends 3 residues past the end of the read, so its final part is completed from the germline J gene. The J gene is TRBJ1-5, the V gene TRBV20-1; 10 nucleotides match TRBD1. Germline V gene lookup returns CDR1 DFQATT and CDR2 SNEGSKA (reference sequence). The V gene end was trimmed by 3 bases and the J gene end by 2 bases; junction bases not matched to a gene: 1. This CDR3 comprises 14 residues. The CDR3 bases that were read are TGCAGTGCTAGTGGACAGGGGGGCAATCAGCCC. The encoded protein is CSASGQGGNQP. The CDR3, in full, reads CSASGQGGNQPQHF.

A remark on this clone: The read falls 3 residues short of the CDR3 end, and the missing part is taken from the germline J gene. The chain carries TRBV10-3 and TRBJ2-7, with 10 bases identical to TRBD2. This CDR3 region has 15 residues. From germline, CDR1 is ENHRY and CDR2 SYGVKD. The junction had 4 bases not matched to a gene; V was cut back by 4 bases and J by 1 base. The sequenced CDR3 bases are TGTGCCATCAGTGCAACTAGCGGGGCTTCCTACGAG. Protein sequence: CAISATSGASYE. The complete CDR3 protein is CAISATSGASYEQYF.

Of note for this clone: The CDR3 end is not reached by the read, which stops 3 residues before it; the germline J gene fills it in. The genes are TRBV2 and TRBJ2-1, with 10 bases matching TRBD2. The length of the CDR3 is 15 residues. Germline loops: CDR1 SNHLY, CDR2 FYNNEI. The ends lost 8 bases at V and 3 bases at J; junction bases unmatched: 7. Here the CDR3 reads CASGTSGALYNEQFF. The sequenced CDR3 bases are TGTGCCAGCGGAACTAGCGGGGCCCTCTACAATGAG.

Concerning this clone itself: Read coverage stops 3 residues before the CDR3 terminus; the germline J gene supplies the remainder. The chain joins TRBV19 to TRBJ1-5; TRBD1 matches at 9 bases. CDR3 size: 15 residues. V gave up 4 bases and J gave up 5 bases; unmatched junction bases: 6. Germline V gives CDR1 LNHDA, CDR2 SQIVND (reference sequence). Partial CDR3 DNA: TGTGCCAGTAGTACCGGACAGGGGAGATATCAGCCC. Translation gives CASSTGQGRYQP. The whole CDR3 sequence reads CASSTGQGRYQPQHF.

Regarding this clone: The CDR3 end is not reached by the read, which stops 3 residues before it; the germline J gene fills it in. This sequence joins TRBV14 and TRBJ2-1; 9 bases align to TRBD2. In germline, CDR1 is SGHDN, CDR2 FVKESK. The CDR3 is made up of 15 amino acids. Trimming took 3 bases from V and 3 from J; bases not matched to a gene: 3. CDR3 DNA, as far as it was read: TGTGCCAGCAGCCAGGGGCGGGGGGGCTACAATGAG. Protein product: CASSQGRGGYNE. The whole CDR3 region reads CASSQGRGGYNEQFF.

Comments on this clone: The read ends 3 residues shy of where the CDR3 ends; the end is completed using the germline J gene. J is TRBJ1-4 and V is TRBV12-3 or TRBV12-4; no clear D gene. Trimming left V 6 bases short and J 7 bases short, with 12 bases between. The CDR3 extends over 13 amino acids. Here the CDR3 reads CASRPRVLEKLFF. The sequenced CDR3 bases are TGTGCCAGCAGGCCCCGGGTCCTTGAAAAA.

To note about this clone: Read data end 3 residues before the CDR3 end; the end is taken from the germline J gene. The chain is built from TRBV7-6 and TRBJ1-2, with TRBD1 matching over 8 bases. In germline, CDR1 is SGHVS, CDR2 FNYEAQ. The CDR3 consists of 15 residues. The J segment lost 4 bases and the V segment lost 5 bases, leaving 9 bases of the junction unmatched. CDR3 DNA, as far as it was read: TGTGCCAGCAGCCTCGGACAGGGAAATTCCTATGGC. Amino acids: CASSLGQGNSYG. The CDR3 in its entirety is CASSLGQGNSYGYTF. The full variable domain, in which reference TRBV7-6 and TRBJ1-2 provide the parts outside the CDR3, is GAGVSQSPRYKVTKRGQDVALRCDPISGHVSLYWYRQALGQGPEFLTYFNYEAQQDKSGLPNDRFSAERPEGSISTLTIQRTEQRDSAMYRCASSLGQGNSYGYTFGSGTRLTVV.

CDR3 DNA (partial): TGTGCCAGCAGTCCCTCGACCGGGACAACGGAGACC. Translated: CASSPSTGTTET. The complete CDR3 sequence is CASSPSTGTTETQYF. V is TRBV7-9 and J is TRBJ2-5; a weak D match, TRBD1 (6 bases). The missing CDR3 end, 3 residues past where the read stops, is filled in from the germline J gene. This CDR3 is built from 15 residues. Germline assignment: CDR1 SEHNR and CDR2 FQNEAQ (reference sequence). V was clipped by 6 bases and J by 5 bases, with 19 bases between them.

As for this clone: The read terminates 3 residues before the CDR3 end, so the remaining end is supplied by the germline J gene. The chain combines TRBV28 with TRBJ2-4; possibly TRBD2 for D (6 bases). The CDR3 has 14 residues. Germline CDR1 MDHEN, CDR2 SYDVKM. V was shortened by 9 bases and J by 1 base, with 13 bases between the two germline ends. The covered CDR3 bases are TGTGCCAGTAGACTAGGGTCGGCCAAAAACATT. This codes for CASRLGSAKNI. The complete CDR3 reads CASRLGSAKNIQYF.

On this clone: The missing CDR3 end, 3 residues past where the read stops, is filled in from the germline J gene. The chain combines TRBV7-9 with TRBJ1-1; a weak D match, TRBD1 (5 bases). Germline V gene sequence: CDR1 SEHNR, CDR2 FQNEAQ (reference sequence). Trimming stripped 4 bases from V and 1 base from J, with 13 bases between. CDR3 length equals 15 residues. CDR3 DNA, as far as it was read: TGTGCCAGCAGCTCACGACAGATTGGGAACACTGAA. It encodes CASSSRQIGNTE. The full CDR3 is CASSSRQIGNTEAFF.